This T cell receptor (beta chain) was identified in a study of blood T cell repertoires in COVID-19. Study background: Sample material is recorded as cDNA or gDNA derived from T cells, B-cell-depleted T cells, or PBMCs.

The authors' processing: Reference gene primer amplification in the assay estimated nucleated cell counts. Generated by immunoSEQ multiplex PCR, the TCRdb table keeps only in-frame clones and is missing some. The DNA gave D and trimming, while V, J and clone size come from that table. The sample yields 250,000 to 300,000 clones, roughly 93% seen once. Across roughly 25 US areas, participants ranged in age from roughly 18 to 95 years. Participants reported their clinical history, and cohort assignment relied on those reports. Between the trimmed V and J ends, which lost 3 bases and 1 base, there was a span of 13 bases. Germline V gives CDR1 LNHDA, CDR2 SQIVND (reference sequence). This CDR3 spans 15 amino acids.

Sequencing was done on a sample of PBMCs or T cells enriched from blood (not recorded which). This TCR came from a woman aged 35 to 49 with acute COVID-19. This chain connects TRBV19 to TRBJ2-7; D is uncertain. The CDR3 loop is CASSIGTARSYEQYF. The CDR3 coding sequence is TGTGCCAGTAGTATCGGTACAGCTCGATCCTACGAGCAGTACTTC. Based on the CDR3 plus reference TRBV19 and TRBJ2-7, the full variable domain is DGGITQSPKYLFRKEGQNVTLSCEQNLNHDAMYWYRQDPGQGLRLIYYSQIVNDFQKGDIAEGYSVSREKKESFPLTVTSAQKNPTAFYLCASSIGTARSYEQYFGPGTRLTVT.